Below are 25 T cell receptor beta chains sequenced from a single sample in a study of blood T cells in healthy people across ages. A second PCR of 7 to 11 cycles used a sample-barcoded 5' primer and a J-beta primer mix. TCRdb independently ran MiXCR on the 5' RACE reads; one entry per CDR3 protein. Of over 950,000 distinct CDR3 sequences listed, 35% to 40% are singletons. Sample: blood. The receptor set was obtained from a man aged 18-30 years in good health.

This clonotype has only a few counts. In DNA form, the CDR3 reads TGTGCCAGTAGGGGCCGCGGCGGGGGTGCAGATACGCAGTATTTT. Translated, it gives CASRGRGGGADTQYF. The chain carries TRBV19 and TRBJ2-3, with 7 nucleotides matching TRBD2. J gave up 4 bases and V 6 bases, and 10 bases lay outside the gene matches. The germline V gene has CDR1 LNHDA and CDR2 SQIVND (reference sequence). CDR3 length equals 15 residues.

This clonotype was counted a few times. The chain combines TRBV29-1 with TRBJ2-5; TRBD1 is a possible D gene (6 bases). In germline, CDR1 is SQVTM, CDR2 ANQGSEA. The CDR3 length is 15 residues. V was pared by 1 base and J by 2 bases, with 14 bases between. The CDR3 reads CSVEGNRDPQETQYF. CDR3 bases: TGCAGCGTTGAAGGGAACAGGGACCCTCAAGAGACCCAGTACTTC.

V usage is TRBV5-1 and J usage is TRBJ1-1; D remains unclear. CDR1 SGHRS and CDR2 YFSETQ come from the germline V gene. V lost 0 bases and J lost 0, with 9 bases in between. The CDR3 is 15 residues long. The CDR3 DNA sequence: TGCGCCAGCAGCTTGGCGGCAGAACTGAACACTGAAGCTTTCTTT. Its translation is CASSLAAELNTEAFF. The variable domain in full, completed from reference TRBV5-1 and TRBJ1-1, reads KAGVTQTPRYLIKTRGQQVTLSCSPISGHRSVSWYQQTPGQGLQFLFEYFSETQRNKGNFPGRFSGRQFSNSRSEMNVSTLELGDSALYLCASSLAAELNTEAFFGQGTRLTVV.

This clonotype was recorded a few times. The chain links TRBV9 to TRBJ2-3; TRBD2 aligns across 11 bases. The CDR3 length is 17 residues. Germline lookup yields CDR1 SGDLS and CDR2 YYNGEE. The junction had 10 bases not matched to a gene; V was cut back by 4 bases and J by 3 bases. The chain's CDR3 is CASSPTLASGGTDTQYF. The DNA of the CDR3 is TGTGCCAGCAGCCCCACCCTTGCTAGCGGGGGGACAGATACGCAGTATTTT.

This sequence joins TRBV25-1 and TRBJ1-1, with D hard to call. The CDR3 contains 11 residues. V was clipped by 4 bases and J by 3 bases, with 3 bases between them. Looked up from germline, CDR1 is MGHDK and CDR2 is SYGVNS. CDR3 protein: CASSVHTEAFF. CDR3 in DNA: TGTGCCAGCAGTGTGCACACTGAAGCTTTCTTT.

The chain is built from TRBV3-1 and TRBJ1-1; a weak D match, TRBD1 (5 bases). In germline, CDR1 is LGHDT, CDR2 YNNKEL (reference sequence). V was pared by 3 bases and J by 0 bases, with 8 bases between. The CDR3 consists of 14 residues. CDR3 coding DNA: TGTGCCAGCAGCCAGACAGTTTTGAACACTGAAGCTTTCTTT. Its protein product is CASSQTVLNTEAFF.

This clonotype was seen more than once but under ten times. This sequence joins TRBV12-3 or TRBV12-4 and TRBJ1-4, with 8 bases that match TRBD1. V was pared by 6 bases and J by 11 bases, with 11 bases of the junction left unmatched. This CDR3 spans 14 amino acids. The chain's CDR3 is CASSWTGKGEKLFF. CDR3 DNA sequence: TGTGCCAGCAGCTGGACAGGGAAAGGAGAGAAACTGTTTTTT.

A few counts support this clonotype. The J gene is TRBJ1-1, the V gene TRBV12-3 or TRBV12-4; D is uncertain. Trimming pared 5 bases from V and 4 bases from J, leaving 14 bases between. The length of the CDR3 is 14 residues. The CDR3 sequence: CASSPRAGFTEAFF. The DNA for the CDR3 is TGTGCCAGCAGTCCCCGAGCGGGGTTCACTGAAGCTTTCTTT.

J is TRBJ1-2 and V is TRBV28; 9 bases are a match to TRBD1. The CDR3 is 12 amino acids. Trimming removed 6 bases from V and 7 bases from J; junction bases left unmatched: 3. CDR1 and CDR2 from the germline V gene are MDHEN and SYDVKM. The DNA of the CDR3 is TGTGCCAGCAGACGACAGGGGGTTGGCTACACCTTC. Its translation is CASRRQGVGYTF.

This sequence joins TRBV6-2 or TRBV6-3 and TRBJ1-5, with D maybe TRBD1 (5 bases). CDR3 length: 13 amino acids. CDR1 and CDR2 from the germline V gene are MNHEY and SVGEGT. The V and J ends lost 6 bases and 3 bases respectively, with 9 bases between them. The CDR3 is CASRGTNNQPQHF. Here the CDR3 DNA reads TGTGCCAGCAGGGGGACCAACAATCAGCCCCAGCATTTT.

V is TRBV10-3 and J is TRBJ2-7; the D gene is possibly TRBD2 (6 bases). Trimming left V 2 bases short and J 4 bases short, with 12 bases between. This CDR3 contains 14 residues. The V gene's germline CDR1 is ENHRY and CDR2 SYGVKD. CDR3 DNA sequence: TGTGCCATCAGTGAGGGAGGGGCCCAGTACGAGCAGTACTTC. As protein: CAISEGGAQYEQYF.

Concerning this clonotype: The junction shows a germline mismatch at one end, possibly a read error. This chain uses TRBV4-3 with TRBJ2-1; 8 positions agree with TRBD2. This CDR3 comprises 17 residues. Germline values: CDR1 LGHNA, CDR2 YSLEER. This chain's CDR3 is CANSRVAGSSSYNEQFF. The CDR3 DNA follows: TGCGCCAACAGCCGAGTAGCGGGGTCGAGCTCCTACAATGAGCAGTTCTTC.

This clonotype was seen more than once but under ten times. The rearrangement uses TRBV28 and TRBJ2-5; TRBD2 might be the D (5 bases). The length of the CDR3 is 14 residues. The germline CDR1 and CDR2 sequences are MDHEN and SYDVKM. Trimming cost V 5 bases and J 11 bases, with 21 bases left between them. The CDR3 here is CASSTHGVQEEQYF. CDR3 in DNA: TGTGCCAGCAGTACCCACGGAGTGCAGGAGGAGCAGTACTTC.

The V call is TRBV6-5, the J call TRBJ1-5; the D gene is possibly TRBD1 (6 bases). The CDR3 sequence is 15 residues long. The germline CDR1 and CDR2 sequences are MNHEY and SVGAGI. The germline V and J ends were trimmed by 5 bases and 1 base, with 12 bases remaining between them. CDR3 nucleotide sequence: TGTGCCAGCAGTCCAACGGACAGAAGCAATCAGCCCCAGCATTTT. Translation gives CASSPTDRSNQPQHF.

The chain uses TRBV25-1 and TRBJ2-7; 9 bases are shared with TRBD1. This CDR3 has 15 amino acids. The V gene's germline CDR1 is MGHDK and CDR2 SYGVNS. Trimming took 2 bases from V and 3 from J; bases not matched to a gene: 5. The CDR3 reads CASSEPGTGYYEQYF. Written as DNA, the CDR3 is TGTGCCAGCAGTGAACCCGGGACAGGGTACTACGAGCAGTACTTC.

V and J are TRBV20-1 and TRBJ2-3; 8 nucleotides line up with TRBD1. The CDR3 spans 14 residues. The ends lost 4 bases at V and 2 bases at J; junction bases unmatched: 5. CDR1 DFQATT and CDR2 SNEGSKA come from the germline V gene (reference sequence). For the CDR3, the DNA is TGCAGTGCTACGCTGGGACAGGTCACAGATACGCAGTATTTT. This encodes CSATLGQVTDTQYF.

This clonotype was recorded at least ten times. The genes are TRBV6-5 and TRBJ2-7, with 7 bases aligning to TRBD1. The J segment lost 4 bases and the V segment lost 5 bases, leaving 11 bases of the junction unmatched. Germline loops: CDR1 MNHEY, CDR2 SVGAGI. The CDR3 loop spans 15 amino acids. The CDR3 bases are TGTGCCAGCAGTGGGATAAAGGGGGCTAATTACGAGCAGTACTTC. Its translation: CASSGIKGANYEQYF.

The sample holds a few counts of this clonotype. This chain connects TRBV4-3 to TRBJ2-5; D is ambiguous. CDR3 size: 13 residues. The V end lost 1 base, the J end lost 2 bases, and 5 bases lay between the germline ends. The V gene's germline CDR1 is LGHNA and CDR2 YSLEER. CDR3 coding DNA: TGCGCCAGCAGCCAAGCCCGACAAGAGACCCAGTACTTC. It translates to CASSQARQETQYF.

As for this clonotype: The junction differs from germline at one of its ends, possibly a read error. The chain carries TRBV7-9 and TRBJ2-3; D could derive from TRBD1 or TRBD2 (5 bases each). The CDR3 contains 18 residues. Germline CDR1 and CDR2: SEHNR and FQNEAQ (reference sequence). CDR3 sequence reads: CVSSLSQWGTEGTDTQYF. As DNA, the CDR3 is TGTGTCAGCAGCTTAAGTCAATGGGGAACAGAGGGGACAGATACGCAGTATTTT.

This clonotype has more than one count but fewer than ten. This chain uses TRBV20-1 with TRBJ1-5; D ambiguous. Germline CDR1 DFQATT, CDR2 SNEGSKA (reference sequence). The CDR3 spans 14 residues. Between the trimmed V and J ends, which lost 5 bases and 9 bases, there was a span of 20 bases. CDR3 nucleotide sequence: TGCAGTGCTCCTCAAGGAGGACGGAGGTCGCCCCAGCATTTT. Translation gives CSAPQGGRRSPQHF.

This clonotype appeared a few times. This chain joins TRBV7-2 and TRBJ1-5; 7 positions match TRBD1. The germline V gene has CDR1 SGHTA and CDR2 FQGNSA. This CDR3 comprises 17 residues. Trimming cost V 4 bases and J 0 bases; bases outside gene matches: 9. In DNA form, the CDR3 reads TGTGCCAGCAGCTGGGACAGCAAGCTTGATAGCAATCAGCCCCAGCATTTT. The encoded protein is CASSWDSKLDSNQPQHF.

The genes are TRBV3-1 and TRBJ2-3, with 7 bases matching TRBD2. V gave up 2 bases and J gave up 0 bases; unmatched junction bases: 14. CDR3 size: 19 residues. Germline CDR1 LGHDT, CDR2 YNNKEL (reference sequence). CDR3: CASSQCGSSGCHSTDTQYF. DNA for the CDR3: TGTGCCAGCAGCCAATGCGGGAGTAGCGGGTGTCATAGCACAGATACGCAGTATTTT.

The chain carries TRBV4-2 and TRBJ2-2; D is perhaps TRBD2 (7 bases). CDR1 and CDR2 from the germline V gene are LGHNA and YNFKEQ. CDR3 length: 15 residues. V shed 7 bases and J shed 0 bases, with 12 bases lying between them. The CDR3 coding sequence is TGTGCCAGCACGGGGGGCAGAGCGAACACCGGGGAGCTGTTTTTT. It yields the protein CASTGGRANTGELFF.

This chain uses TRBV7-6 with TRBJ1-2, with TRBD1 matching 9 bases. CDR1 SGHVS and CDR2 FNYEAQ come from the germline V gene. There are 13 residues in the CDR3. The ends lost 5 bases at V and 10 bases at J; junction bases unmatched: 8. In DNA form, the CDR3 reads TGTGCCAGCAGCGGAGACAGGGGGGATAACTACACCTTC. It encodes CASSGDRGDNYTF. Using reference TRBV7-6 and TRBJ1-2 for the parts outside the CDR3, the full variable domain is GAGVSQSPRYKVTKRGQDVALRCDPISGHVSLYWYRQALGQGPEFLTYFNYEAQQDKSGLPNDRFSAERPEGSISTLTIQRTEQRDSAMYRCASSGDRGDNYTFGSGTRLTVV.

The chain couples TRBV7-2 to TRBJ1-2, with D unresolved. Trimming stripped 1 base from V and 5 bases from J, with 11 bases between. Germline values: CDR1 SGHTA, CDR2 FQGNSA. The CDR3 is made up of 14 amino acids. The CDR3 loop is CASSLESSYYGYTF. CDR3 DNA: TGTGCCAGCAGCTTAGAATCCTCTTATTATGGCTACACCTTC.